This TCR beta chain was recorded in a study of cytomegalovirus exposure and HLA in healthy donors (TCRdb year 2017). Regarding the study in general: According to a later analysis, one platform produced both the roughly 130 validation repertoires and the 670 or so repertoires of the first cohort. The study aimed to test whether signatures of past pathogen exposure could be identified by cataloging public T cell receptors. Along with the approximately 650-subject first cohort, a separate validation cohort of roughly 110 different subjects was used. High-throughput TCR immunosequencing, statistical association of individual TCRs with disease status, and machine learning were combined to predict cytomegalovirus infection status.

As to this clone: Its antigen is not yet known. Nothing much larger sits one base from this clone, and base qualities are not available.

In the germline V gene, CDR1 corresponds to SGDLS and CDR2 to YYNGEE. The germline V and J ends show losses of 4 bases and 8 bases respectively, and no gene match explains 3 bases of the junction. The CDR3 goes from the cysteine to the phenylalanine over 14 residues. CDR3 DNA is the only sequence kept; it has 42 bases, read in frame from the first base. Donors formed part of the validation cohort, which comprised about 130 subjects and was distinct from the first cohort of 666 subjects. Library preparation employed the immunoSEQ multiplex PCR assay. As for how the authors treated the data: To diagnose cytomegalovirus status from the catalog of TCR beta chain sequences, a statistical classification framework was built. TCRdb obtained this table from immuneACCESS and retained in-frame rearrangements with V and J assigned. These tables miss some clones; where compared with another copy, unresolved V genes account for less than half of the shortfall, and the remainder is unexplained. V and J calls and clone size follow that table, whereas D and trimming were derived from the DNA. Recorded for this sample are roughly 200,000 clones; about nine tenths of them occurred a single time. The ten largest clones take up 6% to 8.5% of the sample.

Here is what the overall study found, with its caveats: In a later analysis, TCRs clustered in the first cohort were found to also tend to co-occur in the roughly 130 validation repertoires, with 90% to 95% of cluster scores above 0. In both the original and validation cohorts, the classifier was reported to diagnose cytomegalovirus status with high specificity and sensitivity. Most TCR sequences were seen in very few donors, while some public TCRs were found in many individuals. In vitro tests confirmed that a few of the cytomegalovirus-associated TCR beta chains recognize cytomegalovirus antigens. The authors suggested that the approach could potentially be generalized to other disease states and immunological phenotypes. The study listed 150 to 200 TCR beta chains as associated with cytomegalovirus. A later analysis had no HLA typing for the validation cohort, so co-occurrence there was scored across all 130 or so repertoires.

Material: PBMCs. The chain is assembled from TRBV9 and TRBJ1-6; TRBD1 aligns with 10 central bases. The clonotype was recovered from a man aged 25 to 40 in good health and CMV-seropositive. The nucleotide sequence reads TGTGCCAGCAGCACCGGGACAGGGGATTCACCCCTCCACTTT. Translated, it gives CASSTGTGDSPLHF.